Listed below are T cell receptor beta chains from one sample, sequenced in a study of cytomegalovirus exposure and HLA in healthy donors. The method was immunoSEQ multiplex PCR; TCRdb's version includes in-frame clones alone and lacks a portion of them. The sample lists around 140,000 clones; roughly 9% were seen once. The sequenced sample was PBMCs. The receptors shown here come from a middle-aged woman in good health and CMV-seropositive. Both conserved end residues are part of each CDR3. D genes are given only for firm matches. Clone size appears in some rows only: once, few, many, or a class for an expanded clone.

length	size	D	V	J	CDR3	DNA
18	few	TRBD2	TRBV5-1	TRBJ2-2	CASSPRLAGGFNTGELFF	TGCGCCAGCAGCCCCCGACTAGCGGGGGGCTTTAACACCGGGGAGCTGTTTTTT
11	NA	NA	TRBV2	TRBJ2-5	CASRAGETQYF	TGTGCCAGCAGGGCAGGAGAGACCCAGTACTTC
13	NA	NA	TRBV6-5	TRBJ2-3	CASRERGTDTQYF	TGTGCCAGCAGGGAGCGAGGCACAGATACGCAGTATTTT
15	few	NA	TRBV19	TRBJ1-6	CASSGQGGFNSPLHF	TGTGCCAGTAGTGGGCAAGGAGGGTTCAATTCACCCCTCCACTTT
16	few	NA	TRBV4-3	TRBJ2-3	CASSQELAAGTDTQYF	TGCGCCAGCAGCCAAGAATTAGCTGCAGGCACAGATACGCAGTATTTT
15	NA	TRBD1	TRBV5-6	TRBJ2-7	CASSWAGTENYEQYF	TGTGCCAGCAGCTGGGCCGGGACAGAGAACTACGAGCAGTACTTC
12	few	NA	TRBV12-5	TRBJ2-5	CASGFRLETQYF	TGTGCTAGTGGTTTCAGGCTGGAGACCCAGTACTTC
16	few	TRBD1	TRBV19	TRBJ2-2	CASSISGTGATGELFF	TGTGCCAGTAGTATCAGCGGGACAGGGGCTACCGGGGAGCTGTTTTTT
15	few	TRBD1	TRBV6-1	TRBJ1-5	CASSQRTGEWEPQHF	TGTGCCAGCTCCCAAAGGACAGGGGAATGGGAACCCCAGCATTTT
16	NA	TRBD1	TRBV14	TRBJ1-3	CASSLHRGLSGNTIYF	TGTGCCAGCAGCCTTCACAGGGGACTCTCTGGAAACACCATATATTTT
17	NA	TRBD2	TRBV9	TRBJ2-2	CASSVYSGALNTGELFF	TGTGCCAGCAGCGTATACAGCGGGGCCTTGAACACCGGGGAGCTGTTTTTT
14	few	NA	TRBV19	TRBJ1-1	CASSIGTANTEAFF	TGTGCCAGTAGTATAGGTACAGCCAACACTGAAGCTTTCTTT
14	NA	NA	TRBV2	TRBJ1-4	CASSEGRPNEKLFF	TGTGCCAGCAGTGAAGGCAGGCCCAATGAAAAACTGTTTTTT
16	NA	TRBD1	TRBV6-1	TRBJ1-5	CASSVGTGDSNQPQHF	TGTGCCAGCAGTGTGGGGACAGGAGATAGCAATCAGCCCCAGCATTTT
14	NA	NA	TRBV7-9	TRBJ1-2	CASSLGAAPYGYTF	TGTGCCAGCAGCTTAGGGGCCGCTCCCTATGGCTACACCTTC